This T cell receptor (beta chain) stems from a study of cytomegalovirus exposure and HLA in healthy donors. Overall study context: A previous analysis identified 95 million to 140 million unique TCR beta sequences derived from 180 million or so T cells.

Regarding this clone: The antigen remains unidentified.

The PCR ran on 60 Vbeta and 13 Jbeta primers. This table comes from immunoSEQ multiplex PCR, and its TCRdb copy is limited to in-frame clones, with some not included. In the table there are under 200,000 clones, less than 90% of which are singletons. Overall study findings and caveats: A reported reduction in N-insertions relative to the roughly 640-donor mean was seen in an Asian-associated ancestry cluster in a later analysis. Some 150 TCR beta chains were listed as cytomegalovirus-associated. Productive status was seen about 87% or about 30% of the time for most TCR beta V segments in an earlier analysis.

The sequencing sample was made of PBMCs. This receptor was obtained from a male donor in good health and CMV-seropositive.

CDR3: CASSSGTSGKEKDTQYF. In DNA form, the CDR3 reads TGTGCCAGCAGCTCCGGGACTAGCGGGAAGGAGAAAGATACGCAGTATTTT. The gene calls are TRBV13 and TRBJ2-3; 13 bases are a match to TRBD2. CDR3 length: 17 residues. Germline V gives CDR1 PRHDT, CDR2 FYEKMQ (reference sequence). The J segment lost 5 bases and the V segment lost 4 bases, leaving 9 bases of the junction unmatched.